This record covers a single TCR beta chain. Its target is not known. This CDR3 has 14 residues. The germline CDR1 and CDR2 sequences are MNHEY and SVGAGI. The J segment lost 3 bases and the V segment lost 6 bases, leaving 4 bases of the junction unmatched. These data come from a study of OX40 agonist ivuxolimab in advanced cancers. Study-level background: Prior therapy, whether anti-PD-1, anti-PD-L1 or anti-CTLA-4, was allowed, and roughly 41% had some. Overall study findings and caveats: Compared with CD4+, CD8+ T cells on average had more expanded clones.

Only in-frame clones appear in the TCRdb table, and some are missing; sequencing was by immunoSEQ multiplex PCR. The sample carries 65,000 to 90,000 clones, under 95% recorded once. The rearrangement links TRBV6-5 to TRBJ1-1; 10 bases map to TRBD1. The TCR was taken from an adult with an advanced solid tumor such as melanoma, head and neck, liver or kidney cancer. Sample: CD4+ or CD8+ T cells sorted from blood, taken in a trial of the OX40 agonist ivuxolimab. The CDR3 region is CASRGTGADTEAFF. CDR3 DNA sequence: TGTGCCAGCAGGGGGACAGGGGCGGACACTGAAGCTTTCTTT.